This T cell receptor (beta chain) was recovered during a study of T cell responses to AZD1222 COVID-19 vaccine (dated by TCRdb to about 2021). Background for the entire study: AZD1222 recipients with second doses at about 4 weeks or about 12 weeks were pooled, because spike-specific TCR depth and breadth did not differ between schedules. A total of just over 230 trial participants underwent TCR sequencing, of whom about 200 had received two doses of AZD1222 and roughly 26 had received two doses of the MenACWY control vaccine. Trial participants were enrolled by age into 18-55, 56-69 and 70-plus year subgroups, with around 150, 28 and 57 TCR-sequenced participants respectively.

This sample's time point label indicates: baseline before first vaccination. Vaccinee samples came from UK trials COV001 and COV002, including a single-blind randomized controlled phase 2/3 trial of AZD1222 (ChAdOx1 nCoV-19) in healthy adults. Trial participant PBMC samples were collected at day 0 and day 28 after the second dose for TCRbeta chain sequencing. Turning to this clone: Its antigen is not yet known. No base-level quality is on record; no much larger clone is a single base apart.

The study at large found these results: Conclusions about previously exposed vaccinees are limited, since just five or six AZD1222 recipients were seropositive for SARS-CoV-2 at baseline. After two AZD1222 doses, both the breadth and the depth of spike-specific TCRs were significantly higher than at day 0 and than in MenACWY recipients. In the small 56-69-year group, the increase in depth fell short of significance, most likely because of low power. Participants were mostly white British and included more females than males, and it was suggested by the authors that clonal diversity may have been underestimated. Nearly half of unique spike-specific TCRs reportedly recognized epitopes outside regions mutated in the B.1.351 and B.1.1.7 variants. Vaccine-associated CD4 TCRs spanned the whole spike protein, with dominant responses in regions 160-218 and 743-854. Because no day 14 peak-response samples were available, the repertoires could be characterized only after the peak T cell response.

The CDR3 regions of human TCRbeta chains were analyzed by immunosequencing. The original methods were these. Repertoire TCRs were checked for matches against a reference library of SARS-CoV-2-specific TCRs that had been generated using the MIRA antigen-specificity platform. Breadth was defined as the fraction of unique TCRs that were SARS-CoV-2-associated. Depth was defined as the fraction of total T cells that were SARS-CoV-2-associated. Using the MIRA data, each spike-specific TCR was assigned both to the spike region to which the TCR was reactive and to a CD4 or CD8 class. Log10-transformed breadth and depth values were compared by one-way ANOVA with Sidak's multiple comparisons tests. Here the immuneACCESS table is served through TCRdb, limited to in-frame sequences with V and J called. Missing clones are a known gap in these copies; in checked studies unresolved V genes cover under half, and the rest lacks a known reason. Clone size and V and J calls were adopted from that table, with D and trimming inferred from the DNA. Counted in this sample were 110,000 to 150,000 clones; roughly 85% of them appeared once. Less than 9.5% of the sample comes from the top ten.

From the germline V gene, CDR1 is MGHDK and CDR2 is SYGVNS. Taken from cysteine to phenylalanine, the CDR3 has 13 residues. Only the CDR3 part of the read is kept: 39 bases, read in frame from the first base. V was cut back by 5 bases and J by 4 bases, leaving a gap of 11 bases between them. The sequence links TRBV25-1 to TRBJ2-5, with a tentative D gene TRBD1 over 6 matching bases. The material was peripheral blood, obtained on day 0 of AZD1222 vaccination. The receptor was isolated from an adult in good health. The sequenced DNA: TGTGCCAGCAGTTACCCAGGGGTAGAGACCCAGTACTTC. It is translated as CASSYPGVETQYF.